The 18 T cell receptor beta chains presented below share a single source sample, sequenced in a study of shared clonotypes between healthy human individuals. Clones were read by immunoSEQ multiplex PCR, and TCRdb kept only the in-frame ones, dropping some. The sample shows about 520,000 clones, about 85% of them seen only once. Sequencing input: PBMCs. The receptors were sampled from a middle-aged woman in good health. Some clones in this sample may be carry-over from other donors' samples.

The J gene is TRBJ2-5, the V gene TRBV6-1, with D possibly matching TRBD2 (5 bases). Germline lookup yields CDR1 MNHNS and CDR2 SASEGT. The CDR3 extends over 15 amino acids. V lost 7 bases, J lost 3 bases, and 18 bases lay in between. CDR3 coding DNA: TGTGCCAGCAAGCTAATGGGTCTAGCCGAAGAGACCCAGTACTTC. Residues: CASKLMGLAEETQYF.

The V and J genes are TRBV28 and TRBJ2-5; the match to TRBD2 covers 10 bases. The CDR3 consists of 15 residues. The V gene end was trimmed by 5 bases and the J gene end by 5 bases; junction bases not matched to a gene: 8. Germline loops: CDR1 MDHEN, CDR2 SYDVKM. The CDR3 here is CASSPGTSARETQYF. The CDR3 bases are TGTGCCAGCAGTCCTGGGACTAGCGCAAGGGAGACCCAGTACTTC.

The rearrangement joins TRBV30 to TRBJ1-3; D possibly corresponds to TRBD1 (6 bases). Per the germline V gene, CDR1 is GTSNPN and CDR2 is SVGIG (reference sequence). V gave up 0 bases and J gave up 2 bases, with 14 bases separating them. The CDR3 has 16 residues. In nucleotides, the CDR3 is TGTGCCTGGAGTGTAACAGGGCCGGGCACTGGAAACACCATATATTTT. Translating it yields CAWSVTGPGTGNTIYF. Drawing the rest from reference TRBV30 and TRBJ1-3, the complete variable domain is SQTIHQWPATLVQPVGSPLSLECTVEGTSNPNLYWYRQAAGRGLQLLFYSVGIGQISSEVPQNLSASRPQDRQFILSSKKLLLSDSGFYLCAWSVTGPGTGNTIYFGEGSWLTVV.

Regarding this clone: A far larger clone lies a single base away; this is likely a read error. This chain links TRBV4-2 with TRBJ1-2; 7 bases line up with TRBD1. CDR3 length equals 14 residues. The germline gives CDR1 LGHNA, CDR2 YNFKEQ. The chain's CDR3 is CACSQEWTGYGYTF. In DNA, the CDR3 is TGTGCCTGCAGCCAAGAGTGGACAGGCTATGGCTACACCTTC.

This clone was observed a few times. V gene TRBV2 combines with J gene TRBJ1-1, with a tentative D call TRBD1 (5 bases). From germline, CDR1 is SNHLY and CDR2 FYNNEI. The V end lost 0 bases, the J end lost 1 base, and 6 bases lay between the germline ends. CDR3 length: 14 amino acids. The CDR3 loop is CASSEARGNTEAFF. CDR3 sequence (DNA): TGTGCCAGCAGTGAAGCGAGGGGGAACACTGAAGCTTTCTTT.

Regarding this clone: A far more abundant clone sits one base away, making this likely a read error. V usage is TRBV6-1 and J usage is TRBJ2-7, with TRBD2 matching 9 bases. This CDR3 has 13 amino acids. Germline assignment: CDR1 MNHNS and CDR2 SASEGT. CDR3 nucleotide sequence: TGTGTCAGCATACTAGCGGGTGGGTACGAGCAGTACTTC. This codes for CVSILAGGYEQYF.

In regard to this clone: This likely reflects a read error, since a far larger clone is one base away. This chain links TRBV27 with TRBJ1-5; D gene unclear. The germline gives CDR1 MNHEY, CDR2 SMNVEV (reference sequence). There are 14 residues in the CDR3. V lost 2 bases, J lost 0 bases, and 5 bases lay in between. CDR3 bases: TGTGCCAGCAGTTTAAGGTGTAGCAATCAGCCCCAGCATTTT. Residues: CASSLRCSNQPQHF.

V usage is TRBV27 and J usage is TRBJ2-1; the D is unclear. The length of the CDR3 is 13 residues. Per the germline V gene, CDR1 is MNHEY and CDR2 is SMNVEV (reference sequence). V lost 3 bases, J lost 0 bases, and 3 bases lay in between. The CDR3 sequence is CASSFTSYNEQFF. CDR3 sequence (DNA): TGTGCCAGCAGTTTCACCTCCTACAATGAGCAGTTCTTC.

This clone was seen once. V is TRBV4-2 and J is TRBJ2-7; 7 nucleotides align to TRBD2. The V segment lost 3 bases and the J segment 1 base; nucleotides outside the gene matches: 18. Germline CDR1 is LGHNA and CDR2 is YNFKEQ. This CDR3 spans 19 amino acids. CDR3 in DNA: TGTGCCAGCAGCCAGCTGGGGGGGGGTTCCTACGTCGGTTCCTACGAGCAGTACTTC. Translation: CASSQLGGGSYVGSYEQYF.

This clone was found once. In DNA form, the CDR3 reads TGTGCCAGCAGCTCTAGACAGGGACGGCAGTACTTC. Its translation: CASSSRQGRQYF. The chain recombines TRBV7-6 with TRBJ2-7; the match to TRBD1 covers 7 bases. The germline V gene encodes CDR1 SGHVS and CDR2 FNYEAQ. The CDR3 totals 12 residues. The V and J ends lost 4 bases and 9 bases, in that order; junction bases with no gene match: 6.

This clone was seen only a few times. J is TRBJ2-7 and V is TRBV6-6, with D perhaps matching TRBD1 or TRBD2 (5 bases each). The CDR3 has 13 amino acids. V lost 5 bases to trimming and J lost 6 bases, with 14 bases between them. CDR1 and CDR2 from the germline V gene are MNHNY and SVGAGI (reference sequence). CDR3 nucleotides: TGTGCCAGCAGTCCGGGACCTCTTGGCGAGCAGTACTTC. Translation: CASSPGPLGEQYF.

The V call is TRBV29-1, the J call TRBJ2-5; 10 bases are shared with TRBD2. This CDR3 region has 18 residues. J gave up 5 bases and V 2 bases, and 17 bases lay outside the gene matches. From germline, CDR1 is SQVTM and CDR2 ANQGSEA. CDR3 DNA: TGCAGCGTTGAATATGGACCTAGCGGGAGCTGGATTTTGGAGACCCAGTACTTC. Residues: CSVEYGPSGSWILETQYF.

This chain uses TRBV5-6 with TRBJ2-6; weak D call: TRBD1 (6 bases). CDR1 is SGHDT, CDR2 YYEEEE, per germline. This CDR3 spans 19 amino acids. With 5 bases removed from V and 1 base from J, the gap between germline ends came to 22 bases. CDR3 nucleotides: TGTGCCAGCAGATCCGCTTGGACAGTTCGGACTTCTGGGGCCAACGTCCTGACTTTC. Amino acids: CASRSAWTVRTSGANVLTF.

The table lists this clone with a count of one. Being one base from a much bigger clone, this may be a read error. The CDR3 end shows no conserved phenylalanine or tryptophan, and so a read error is likely. This chain connects TRBV19 to TRBJ2-7; 7 bases are shared with TRBD2. The V segment lost 3 bases and the J segment 0 bases; nucleotides outside the gene matches: 2. Germline lookup yields CDR1 LNHDA and CDR2 SQIVND (reference sequence). CDR3 length: 14 residues. The CDR3 is CASSMASGSYEQYS. The DNA of the CDR3 is TGTGCCAGTAGTATGGCTAGCGGCTCCTACGAGCAGTACTCC.

This chain links TRBV5-1 with TRBJ2-5; 7 bases line up with TRBD1. Germline assignment: CDR1 SGHRS and CDR2 YFSETQ. Losses at the gene ends were 4 bases for V and 2 bases for J; bases not matched to a gene: 5. This CDR3 is built from 14 residues. Written as DNA, the CDR3 is TGCGCCAGCAGCGTGACAGGGATACAAGAGACCCAGTACTTC. This codes for CASSVTGIQETQYF.

The chain recombines TRBV7-9 with TRBJ1-3; 8 bases line up with TRBD1. CDR3 size: 16 residues. Germline V CDR1 and CDR2: SEHNR, FQNEAQ (reference sequence). The V gene end was trimmed by 4 bases and the J gene end by 0 bases; junction bases not matched to a gene: 5. The CDR3 region is CASSSPGTGSGNTIYF. The CDR3 nucleotides are TGTGCCAGCAGCTCCCCCGGGACAGGCTCTGGAAACACCATATATTTT.

This chain connects TRBV11-1 to TRBJ2-5; D gene ambiguous. Germline loops: CDR1 SGHAT, CDR2 FQDESV (reference sequence). CDR3 length equals 15 residues. V lost 1 base, J lost 2 bases, and 11 bases lay in between. DNA of the CDR3: TGTGCCAGCAGCTTAGGGCAGCCAGCTCAAGAGACCCAGTACTTC. Amino acid sequence: CASSLGQPAQETQYF.

V is TRBV7-3 and J is TRBJ2-7; 7 nucleotides align to TRBD2. Per germline, CDR1 SGHTA and CDR2 FQGTGA. With 0 bases clipped from V and 2 bases from J, the junction kept 1 base outside the gene matches. The CDR3 is 14 amino acids. CDR3 protein: CASSLTGLAYEQYF. For the CDR3, the DNA is TGTGCCAGCAGCTTAACAGGACTAGCCTACGAGCAGTACTTC.